Presented here are 9 T cell receptor beta chains from one specimen sequenced in a study of cytomegalovirus exposure and HLA in healthy donors. The PCR had 60 Vbeta and 13 Jbeta primers. Measured with immunoSEQ multiplex PCR; TCRdb has only the in-frame clones, and not every one. The profile covers roughly 100,000 clones, with more than 70% appearing a single time and 15% to 20% taken by the ten largest. Input material: PBMCs. These receptors came from a woman aged 55-70 years in good health and CMV-seropositive.

This clone appeared a few times. V and J are TRBV7-2 and TRBJ1-2; no clear D gene. CDR3 size: 14 residues. The germline V and J ends were trimmed by 5 bases and 0 bases, with 10 bases remaining between them. Germline V gene lookup returns CDR1 SGHTA and CDR2 FQGNSA. The CDR3 DNA sequence: TGTGCCAGCAGCACCACCATAGCTAACTATGGCTACACCTTC. It yields the protein CASSTTIANYGYTF.

This clone has just a few counts. The chain is built from TRBV10-2 and TRBJ2-1, with 9 positions matching TRBD2. This CDR3 is built from 11 residues. The ends lost 8 bases at V and 13 bases at J; junction bases unmatched: 6. Looked up from germline, CDR1 is WSHSY and CDR2 is SAAADI. Here the CDR3 reads CASQGGTSQFF. CDR3 DNA sequence: TGCGCCAGCCAGGGAGGGACTAGCCAGTTCTTC.

The chain recombines TRBV5-4 with TRBJ2-7; 10 bases agree with TRBD2. This CDR3 region has 15 residues. Germline-derived CDR1 and CDR2 are SGHNT and YYREEE (reference sequence). V was clipped by 3 bases and J by 3 bases; unmatched bases: 6. The CDR3 nucleotides read TGTGCCAGCAGCTCCAGGGCTAGCGGGAGCTACGAGCAGTACTTC. This codes for CASSSRASGSYEQYF.

The chain carries TRBV27 and TRBJ2-7; D remains unclear. The CDR3 totals 14 residues. Per germline, CDR1 MNHEY and CDR2 SMNVEV (reference sequence). V was cut by 5 bases and J by 5 bases, with 16 bases left in between. CDR3 DNA: TGTGCCAGCAGTACCTTGCAGCGACCCCACGAGCAGTACTTC. Translating gives CASSTLQRPHEQYF.

This clone occurred a few times. The J gene is TRBJ1-2, the V gene TRBV18; TRBD1 matches 10 bases. Per the germline V gene, CDR1 is KGHSH and CDR2 is LQKENI. Losses at the gene ends were 5 bases for V and 4 bases for J; bases not matched to a gene: 4. There are 14 residues in the CDR3. The CDR3 protein is CASSFRDRGYGYTF. CDR3 nucleotides: TGTGCCAGCTCATTCCGGGACAGGGGCTATGGCTACACCTTC.

This chain uses TRBV28 with TRBJ1-2, with 7 bases fitting TRBD1. There are 13 residues in the CDR3. V was pared by 4 bases and J by 2 bases, with 1 base of the junction left unmatched. Germline V lookup: CDR1 MDHEN, CDR2 SYDVKM. CDR3 protein: CASSSTGNYGYTF. CDR3 nucleotides: TGTGCCAGCAGTTCGACAGGGAACTATGGCTACACCTTC.

The rearrangement links TRBV30 to TRBJ2-3; D gene ambiguous. V dropped 1 base and J dropped 1 base, with 9 bases sitting between them. This CDR3 comprises 14 residues. Germline V gene lookup returns CDR1 GTSNPN and CDR2 SVGIG (reference sequence). CDR3 DNA: TGTGCCTGGAGTGCCAGACTCGGCACAGATACGCAGTATTTT. It codes for CAWSARLGTDTQYF.

CDR3 residues: CASSTSGSLGGYTF. The DNA for the CDR3 is TGTGCCAGCAGCACCTCTGGCAGTCTCGGGGGCTACACCTTC. This chain uses TRBV9 with TRBJ1-2, with unresolved D. V shed 4 bases and J shed 8 bases, with 18 bases lying between them. This CDR3 is built from 14 residues. From germline, CDR1 is SGDLS and CDR2 YYNGEE.

The sample holds one count of this clone. CDR3 sequence reads: CASSLDSRETQYF. The CDR3 coding sequence is TGTGCCAGCAGCCTCGACAGTAGGGAGACCCAGTACTTC. The chain couples TRBV9 to TRBJ2-5; D perhaps matches TRBD1 (5 bases). Germline V gene sequence: CDR1 SGDLS, CDR2 YYNGEE. Deletions cut 4 bases from V and 5 bases from J, with 12 bases between. This CDR3 is 13 amino acids long.